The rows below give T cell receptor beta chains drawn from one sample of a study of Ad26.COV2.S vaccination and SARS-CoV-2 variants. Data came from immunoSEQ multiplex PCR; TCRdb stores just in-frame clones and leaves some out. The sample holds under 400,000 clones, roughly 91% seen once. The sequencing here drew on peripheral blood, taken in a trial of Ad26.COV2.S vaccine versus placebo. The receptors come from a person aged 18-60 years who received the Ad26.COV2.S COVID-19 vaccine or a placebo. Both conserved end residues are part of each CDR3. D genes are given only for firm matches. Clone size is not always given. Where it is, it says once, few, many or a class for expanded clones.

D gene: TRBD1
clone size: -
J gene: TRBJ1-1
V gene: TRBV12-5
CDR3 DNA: TGTGCTAGTGGTTTGGGCATTGGAGGGGGCAACCCTTATCCCCTTGAAGCTTTCTTT
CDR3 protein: CASGLGIGGGNPYPLEAFF

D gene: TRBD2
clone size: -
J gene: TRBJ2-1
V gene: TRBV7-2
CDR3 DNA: TGTGCCAGCAGCTTCTCACTAGCGGGGAACAATGAGCAGTTCTTC
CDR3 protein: CASSFSLAGNNEQFF

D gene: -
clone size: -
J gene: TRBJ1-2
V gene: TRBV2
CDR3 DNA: TGTGCCAGCAGTGTACAGGGCCACTATGGCTACACCTTC
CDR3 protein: CASSVQGHYGYTF

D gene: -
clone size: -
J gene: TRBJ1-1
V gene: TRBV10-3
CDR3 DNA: TGTGCCATCAGTCGGGGGAACACTGAAGCTTTCTTT
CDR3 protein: CAISRGNTEAFF

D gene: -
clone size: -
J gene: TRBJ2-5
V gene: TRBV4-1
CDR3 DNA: TGCGCCAGCAGCCAAGACCTTGAGACCCAGTACTTC
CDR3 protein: CASSQDLETQYF

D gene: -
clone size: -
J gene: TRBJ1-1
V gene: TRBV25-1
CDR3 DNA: TGTGCCAGCAGGAAGACAGCGAACACTGAAGCTTTCTTT
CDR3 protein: CASRKTANTEAFF

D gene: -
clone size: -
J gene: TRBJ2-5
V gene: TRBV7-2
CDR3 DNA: TGTGCCAGCAGCTTAGCATTCTTGGAGGTTGGAGAGACCCAGTACTTC
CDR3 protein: CASSLAFLEVGETQYF

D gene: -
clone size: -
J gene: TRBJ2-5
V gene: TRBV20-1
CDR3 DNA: TGCAGTGCTAGTACTGATTGGGACTTCCAAGAGACCCAGTACTTC
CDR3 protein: CSASTDWDFQETQYF

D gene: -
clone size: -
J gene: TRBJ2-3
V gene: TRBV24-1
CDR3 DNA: TGTGCCACCAGTGATACCTGGGCCAGCACAGATACGCAGTATTTT
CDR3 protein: CATSDTWASTDTQYF

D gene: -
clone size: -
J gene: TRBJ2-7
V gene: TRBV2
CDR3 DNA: TGTGCCAGCATTGGTGGATACGAGCAGTACTTC
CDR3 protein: CASIGGYEQYF

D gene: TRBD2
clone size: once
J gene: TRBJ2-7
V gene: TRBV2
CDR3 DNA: TGTGCCAGCAGGGGTGGACTAGCTACCTACGAGCAGTACTTC
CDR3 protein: CASRGGLATYEQYF

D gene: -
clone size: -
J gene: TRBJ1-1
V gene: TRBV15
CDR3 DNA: TGTGCCACCAGCAGAGATAGGGGGACAATAACTGAAGCTTTCTTT
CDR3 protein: CATSRDRGTITEAFF

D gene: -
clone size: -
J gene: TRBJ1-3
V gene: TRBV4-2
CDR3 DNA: TGTGCCAGCAGCCATATTACTGGGCCCGAGAGCTCTGGAAACACCATATATTTT
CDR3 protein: CASSHITGPESSGNTIYF

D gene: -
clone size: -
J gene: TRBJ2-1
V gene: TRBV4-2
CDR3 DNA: TGTGCCAGCAGCCAAGAGAGAGGTGAGCAGTTCTTC
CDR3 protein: CASSQERGEQFF

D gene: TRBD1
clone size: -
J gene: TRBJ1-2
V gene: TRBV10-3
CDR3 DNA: TGTGCCATCAGTGACAGACAGGGAGTGAACTATGGCTACACCTTC
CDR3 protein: CAISDRQGVNYGYTF

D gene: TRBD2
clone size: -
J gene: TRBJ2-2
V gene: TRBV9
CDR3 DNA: TGTGCCAGCAGCGAGCAGGGGTGGACTAGCGGGACTTCGAACACCGGGGAGCTGTTTTTT
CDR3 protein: CASSEQGWTSGTSNTGELFF

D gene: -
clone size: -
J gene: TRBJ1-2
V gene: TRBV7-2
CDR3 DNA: TGTGCCAGTAGGGATGGTACTAACTATGGCTACACCTTC
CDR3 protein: CASRDGTNYGYTF

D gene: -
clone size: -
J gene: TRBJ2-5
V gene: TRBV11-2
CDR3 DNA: TGTGCCAGCAGCTTAGACCAGGCCGAGACCCAGTACTTC
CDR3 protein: CASSLDQAETQYF

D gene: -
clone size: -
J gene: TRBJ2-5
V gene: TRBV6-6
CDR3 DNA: TGTGCCAGCAGTATCAACGGACAGTACCAAGAGACCCAGTACTTC
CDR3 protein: CASSINGQYQETQYF

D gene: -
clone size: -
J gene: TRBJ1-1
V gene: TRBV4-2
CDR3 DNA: TGTGCCAGCAGCCGCGGGTCCTCAACTGAAGCTTTCTTT
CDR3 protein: CASSRGSSTEAFF

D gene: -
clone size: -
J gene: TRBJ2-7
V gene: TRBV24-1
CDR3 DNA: TGTGCCACCAGTGATTTGCGCCCATACGAGCAGTACTTC
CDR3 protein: CATSDLRPYEQYF

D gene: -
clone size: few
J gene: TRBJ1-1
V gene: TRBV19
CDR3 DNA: TGTGCCACCCAGCGGGCGGCTGAAGCTTTCTTT
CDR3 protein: CATQRAAEAFF

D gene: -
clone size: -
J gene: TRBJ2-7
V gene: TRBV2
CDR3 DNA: TGTGCCAGCACCCAAGGGGCGGGGCCGATGAACGAGCAGTACTTC
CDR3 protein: CASTQGAGPMNEQYF

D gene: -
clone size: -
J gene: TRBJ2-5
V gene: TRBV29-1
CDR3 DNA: TGCAGCGTTGTGAATCAGCACCAAGAGACCCAGTACTTC
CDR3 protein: CSVVNQHQETQYF

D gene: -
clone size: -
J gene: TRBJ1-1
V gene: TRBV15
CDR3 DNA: TGTGCCACCAGCAGATCAGTGGGCACTGAAGCTTTCTTT
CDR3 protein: CATSRSVGTEAFF

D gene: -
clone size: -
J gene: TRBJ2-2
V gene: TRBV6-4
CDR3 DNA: TGTGCCAGCAGTGTTGAAGGGGGGGCTCACACCGGGGAGCTGTTTTTT
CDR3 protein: CASSVEGGAHTGELFF

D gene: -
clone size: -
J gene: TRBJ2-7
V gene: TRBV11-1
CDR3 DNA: TGTGCCAGCAGCGCGGACAGTACGATCTACGAGCAGTACTTC
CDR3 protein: CASSADSTIYEQYF

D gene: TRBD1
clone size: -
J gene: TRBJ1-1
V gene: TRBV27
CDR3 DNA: TGTGCCAGCAAATACCCGGGACAGGGTAGTGAAGCTTTCTTT
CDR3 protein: CASKYPGQGSEAFF

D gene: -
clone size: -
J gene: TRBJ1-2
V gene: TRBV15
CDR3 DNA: TGTGCCACCAGCAGATGGGGCTCGGCTGGCTACACCTTC
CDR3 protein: CATSRWGSAGYTF

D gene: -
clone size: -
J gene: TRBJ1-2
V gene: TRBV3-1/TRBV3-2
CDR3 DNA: TGTGCCAGCAGCCAAGGTATGTCCGGCGACATTAACTATGGCTACACCTTC
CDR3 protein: CASSQGMSGDINYGYTF